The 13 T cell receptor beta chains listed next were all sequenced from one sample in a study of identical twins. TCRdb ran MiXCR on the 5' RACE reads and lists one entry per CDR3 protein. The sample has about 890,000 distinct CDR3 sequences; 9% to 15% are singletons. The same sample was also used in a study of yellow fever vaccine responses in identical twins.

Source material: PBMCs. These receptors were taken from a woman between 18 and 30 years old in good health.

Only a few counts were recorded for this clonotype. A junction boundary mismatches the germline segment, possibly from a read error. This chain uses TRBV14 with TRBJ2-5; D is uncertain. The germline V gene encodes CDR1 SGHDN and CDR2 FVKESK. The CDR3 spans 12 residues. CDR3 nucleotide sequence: TGTGCCAGCAGCCAAGTTAGACAACAACTCCTCTTC. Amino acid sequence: CASSQVRQQLLF.

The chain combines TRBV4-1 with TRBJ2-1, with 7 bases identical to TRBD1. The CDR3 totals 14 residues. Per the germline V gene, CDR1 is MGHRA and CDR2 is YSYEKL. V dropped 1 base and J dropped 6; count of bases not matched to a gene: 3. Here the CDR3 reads CASSQGYRGNEQFF. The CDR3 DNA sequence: TGCGCCAGCAGCCAAGGTTACAGGGGCAATGAGCAGTTCTTC.

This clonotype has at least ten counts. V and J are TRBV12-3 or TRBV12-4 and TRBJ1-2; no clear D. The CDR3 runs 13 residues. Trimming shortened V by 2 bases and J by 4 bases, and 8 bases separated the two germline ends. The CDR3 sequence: CASSLPGGYGYTF. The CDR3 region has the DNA TGTGCCAGCAGTTTACCGGGTGGCTATGGCTACACCTTC.

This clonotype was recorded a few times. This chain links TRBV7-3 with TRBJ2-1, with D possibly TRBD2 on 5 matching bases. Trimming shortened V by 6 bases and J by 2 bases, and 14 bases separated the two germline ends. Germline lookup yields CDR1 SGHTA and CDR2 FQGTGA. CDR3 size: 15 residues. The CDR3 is CASSPDSGTYNEQFF. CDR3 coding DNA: TGTGCCAGCAGTCCTGACTCGGGGACCTACAATGAGCAGTTCTTC.

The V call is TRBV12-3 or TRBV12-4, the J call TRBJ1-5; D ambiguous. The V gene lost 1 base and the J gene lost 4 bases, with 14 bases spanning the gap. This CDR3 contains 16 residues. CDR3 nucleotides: TGTGCCAGCAGTTTAGTGTACCAGGTTGGGAATCAGCCCCAGCATTTT. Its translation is CASSLVYQVGNQPQHF.

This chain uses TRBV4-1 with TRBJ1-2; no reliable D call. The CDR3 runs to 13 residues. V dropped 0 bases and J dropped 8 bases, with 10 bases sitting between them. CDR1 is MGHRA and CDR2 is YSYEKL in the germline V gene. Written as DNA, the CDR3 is TGCGCCAGCAGCCAAGATCCGGGCCGGGGCTACACCTTC. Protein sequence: CASSQDPGRGYTF.

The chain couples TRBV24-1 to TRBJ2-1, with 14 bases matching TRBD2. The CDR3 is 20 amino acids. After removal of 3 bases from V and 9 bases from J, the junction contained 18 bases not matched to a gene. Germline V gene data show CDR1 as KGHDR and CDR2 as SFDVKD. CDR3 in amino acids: CATSDQPPGLAGDVVTEQFF. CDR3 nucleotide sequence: TGTGCCACCAGTGATCAACCTCCGGGACTAGCGGGAGACGTGGTTACTGAGCAGTTCTTC.

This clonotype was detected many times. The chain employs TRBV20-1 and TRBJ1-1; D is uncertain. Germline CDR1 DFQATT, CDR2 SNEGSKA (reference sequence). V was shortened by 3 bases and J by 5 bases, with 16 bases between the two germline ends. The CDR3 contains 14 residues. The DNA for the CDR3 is TGCAGTGCTAGTCTGAGGAATTACGGAACTGAAGCTTTCTTT. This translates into CSASLRNYGTEAFF.

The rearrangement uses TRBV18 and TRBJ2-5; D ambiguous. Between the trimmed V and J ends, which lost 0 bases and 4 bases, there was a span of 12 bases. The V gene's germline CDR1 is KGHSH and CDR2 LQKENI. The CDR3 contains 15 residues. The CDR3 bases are TGTGCCAGCTCACCACCTGACCTTCTCCCAGAGACCCAGTACTTC. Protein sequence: CASSPPDLLPETQYF.

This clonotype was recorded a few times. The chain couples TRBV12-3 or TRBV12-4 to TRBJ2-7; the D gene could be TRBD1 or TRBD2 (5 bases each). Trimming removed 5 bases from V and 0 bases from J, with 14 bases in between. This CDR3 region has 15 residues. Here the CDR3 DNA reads TGTGCCAGCAGTCCCAATGGGGGAATCTCCTACGAGCAGTACTTC. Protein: CASSPNGGISYEQYF.

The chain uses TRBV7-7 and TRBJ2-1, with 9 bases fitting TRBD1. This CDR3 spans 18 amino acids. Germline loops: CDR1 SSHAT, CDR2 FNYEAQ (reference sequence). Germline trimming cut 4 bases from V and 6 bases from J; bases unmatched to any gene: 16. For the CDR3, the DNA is TGTGCCAGCAGCTCCGGTCCCTTCGGGACAGGGAGCGCCAATGAGCAGTTCTTC. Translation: CASSSGPFGTGSANEQFF.

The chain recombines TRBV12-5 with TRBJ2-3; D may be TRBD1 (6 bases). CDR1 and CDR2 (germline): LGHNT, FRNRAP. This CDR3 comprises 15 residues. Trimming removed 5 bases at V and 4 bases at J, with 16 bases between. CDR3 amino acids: CASGPGTFEADTQYF. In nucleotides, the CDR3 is TGTGCTAGTGGTCCGGGGACATTCGAGGCAGATACGCAGTATTTT.

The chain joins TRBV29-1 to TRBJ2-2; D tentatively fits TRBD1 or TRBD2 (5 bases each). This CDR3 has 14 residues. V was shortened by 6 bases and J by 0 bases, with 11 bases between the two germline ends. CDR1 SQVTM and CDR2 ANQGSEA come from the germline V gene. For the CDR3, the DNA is TGCAGCGTGCCGGGACCCTCGAACACCGGGGAGCTGTTTTTT. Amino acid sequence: CSVPGPSNTGELFF.